A selection of T cell receptor beta chains follows, all from one sample in a study of breast tumors, draining lymph nodes, adjacent tissues. TCRdb used MiXCR to reprocess the multiplex PCR reads, holding one entry per CDR3 protein. The table lists 290,000 or so distinct CDR3 sequences, 30% to 35% of them singletons. Input material: axillary lymph node tissue. The receptors were gathered from a female donor with breast cancer. Some clones in this sample may be carry-over from other donors' samples. The CDR3 runs from the conserved cysteine through the conserved F or W. The D gene is left open where the match is weak. Some rows have no size entry. The others give once, few or many, or a class for an expanded clone.

v_call,j_call,clone_size,d_call,cdr3_aa,cdr3_nt
TRBV7-8,TRBJ1-6,many,TRBD1,CASSLVGQGASPLHF,TGTGCCAGCAGCTTAGTGGGACAGGGGGCATCACCCCTCCACTTT
TRBV6-1,TRBJ2-7,few,TRBD2,CASSPLMGGGSAYEQYF,TGTGCCAGCAGTCCCCTTATGGGGGGAGGGTCGGCCTACGAGCAGTACTTC
TRBV29-1,TRBJ1-4,many,-,CSVEDRGSATNEKLFF,TGCAGCGTTGAAGATCGTGGGTCTGCAACTAATGAAAAACTGTTTTTT
TRBV5-4,TRBJ2-1,many,-,CASSADRGPTHNEQFF,TGTGCCAGCAGCGCCGATAGGGGTCCTACCCACAATGAGCAGTTCTTC
TRBV20-1,TRBJ1-1,-,-,CSARRPFGNTEAFF,TGCAGTGCTAGACGTCCTTTCGGGAACACTGAAGCTTTCTTT
TRBV6-5,TRBJ2-7,-,-,CASSHSPNPLGGKNYEQYF,TGTGCCAGCAGTCACTCGCCCAATCCCCTAGGCGGGAAGAATTACGAGCAGTACTTC
TRBV6-4,TRBJ2-2,-,-,CASSDQVSGDPGELFF,TGTGCCAGCAGTGATCAGGTATCCGGGGATCCGGGGGAGCTGTTTTTT
TRBV4-1,TRBJ2-5,-,TRBD2,CASSQVGGRGYNQETQYF,TGCGCCAGCAGCCAAGTGGGCGGGAGGGGGTACAATCAAGAGACCCAGTACTTC
TRBV7-9,TRBJ2-2,many,-,CASSLVAGRSTGELFF,TGTGCCAGCAGCTTAGTCGCGGGACGATCTACCGGGGAGCTGTTTTTT
TRBV11-1,TRBJ2-1,few,-,CASSGELLPSNNEQFF,TGTGCCAGCAGCGGGGAACTACTCCCTTCGAACAATGAGCAGTTCTTC
TRBV19,TRBJ1-1,-,-,CASSPGHGRATEDAFF,TGTGCCAGTAGTCCAGGGCACGGCAGGGCCACGGAGGATGCTTTCTTT
TRBV10-3,TRBJ2-2,-,-,CAISDPRTGELFF,TGTGCCATCAGTGATCCAAGGACCGGGGAGCTGTTTTTT
TRBV18,TRBJ2-7,-,TRBD1,CASSLTGAYEQYF,TGTGCCAGCTCACTAACAGGGGCCTACGAGCAGTACTTC
TRBV6-5,TRBJ2-5,once,-,CASSYGGGETRYF,TGTGCCAGCAGTTACGGGGGTGGCGAGACCCGGTACTTC
TRBV14,TRBJ2-1,many,TRBD2,CASSLAGGPDEQFF,TGTGCCAGCAGCTTAGCGGGAGGGCCGGATGAGCAGTTCTTC
TRBV5-1,TRBJ2-1,many,TRBD2,CASTSGLAGGNEQFF,TGCGCCAGCACATCCGGACTAGCGGGAGGTAATGAGCAGTTCTTC
TRBV9,TRBJ2-7,few,TRBD1,CASGKTGNEQHF,TGTGCCAGCGGCAAGACAGGGAATGAGCAGCACTTC
TRBV11-1,TRBJ2-1,-,TRBD1,CATDRVTHEQFF,TGTGCCACGGACAGGGTTACCCATGAGCAGTTCTTC
TRBV29-1,TRBJ2-1,-,-,CSVYPTQQKTKEQFF,TGCAGCGTTTATCCCACCCAGCAAAAGACCAAAGAGCAGTTTTTC
TRBV30,TRBJ2-3,-,-,CACPLGYTQYF,TGTGCCTGCCCACTTGGATATACGCAGTATTTT
TRBV3-1,TRBJ2-5,many,TRBD2,CASRRTSQETQYF,TGTGCCAGCAGAAGGACTAGTCAAGAGACCCAGTACTTC
TRBV5-1,TRBJ2-3,many,-,CASSLESGTSTDTQYF,TGCGCCAGCAGCTTGGAAAGCGGAACTAGCACAGATACGCAGTATTTT
TRBV12-3/TRBV12-4,TRBJ2-4,-,-,CASSPSRGWGAKNIQYF,TGTGCCAGCAGTCCCTCAAGGGGATGGGGCGCCAAAAACATTCAGTACTTC
TRBV30,TRBJ1-3,-,-,CAWGGGGVGNTIYF,TGTGCCTGGGGCGGGGGAGGGGTCGGAAACACCATATATTTT
TRBV6-5,TRBJ2-7,-,TRBD2,CVSSYGGSSYEQYF,TGTGTCAGCAGTTATGGCGGGAGCTCCTACGAGCAGTACTTC
TRBV15,TRBJ2-1,-,-,CATSSQVARYNEQFF,TGTGCCACCAGCAGCCAAGTAGCCCGCTACAATGAGCAGTTCTTC
TRBV30,TRBJ2-7,many,-,CACDREGVGEQYF,TGTGCCTGTGACAGGGAGGGGGTAGGCGAGCAGTACTTC
TRBV19,TRBJ2-2,many,TRBD2,CASSIIGGSAGELFF,TGTGCCAGTAGTATCATCGGCGGGAGCGCCGGGGAGCTGTTTTTT
TRBV2,TRBJ2-1,many,-,CARGGPSYNEQFF,TGTGCCAGAGGAGGACCCTCCTACAATGAGCAGTTCTTC
TRBV7-2,TRBJ1-3,many,-,CASSQTGSGNTIYF,TGTGCCAGCAGCCAAACGGGTTCTGGAAACACCATATATTTT
TRBV6-1,TRBJ2-1,many,TRBD1,CASMDRGTSYNEQFF,TGTGCCAGCATGGACAGGGGCACCTCCTACAATGAGCAGTTCTTC
TRBV3-1,TRBJ1-4,many,TRBD1,CASSRRQGAEKLFF,TGTGCCAGCAGCCGCCGACAGGGTGCGGAAAAACTGTTTTTT
TRBV7-3,TRBJ2-1,many,-,CASSLSAGPEQFF,TGTGCCAGCAGCTTATCCGCGGGGCCCGAGCAGTTCTTC
TRBV11-2,TRBJ1-5,-,-,CASSLGPSAYEHF,TGTGCCAGCAGCTTAGGGCCTAGCGCTTACGAGCATTTT
TRBV9,TRBJ2-7,many,TRBD1,CASSISRQGGEQYF,TGTGCCAGCAGCATTTCACGACAGGGTGGCGAGCAGTACTTC
TRBV20-1,TRBJ1-6,-,-,CSARPGQGYNSPLHF,TGCAGTGCTAGGCCCGGTCAGGGATATAATTCACCCCTCCACTTT
TRBV5-1,TRBJ2-1,once,-,CASSFGLANYEQFF,TGCGCCAGCAGCTTTGGGTTGGCTAACTATGAGCAGTTCTTC
TRBV4-2,TRBJ1-5,-,TRBD1,CASSQALGQENQPQHF,TGTGCCAGCAGCCAAGCCCTGGGACAGGAGAATCAGCCCCAGCATTTT
TRBV20-1,TRBJ2-7,many,TRBD2,CSARDPIPGGSYEQYF,TGCAGTGCTAGAGATCCGATCCCGGGAGGTAGCTACGAGCAGTACTTC
TRBV6-1,TRBJ2-7,many,-,CASSEAFLRDVYEQYF,TGTGCCAGCAGTGAAGCTTTCCTCCGGGACGTCTACGAGCAGTACTTC
TRBV10-3,TRBJ2-3,many,-,CAISETGVAEDTQYF,TGTGCCATCAGTGAAACGGGAGTGGCTGAAGATACGCAGTATTTT
TRBV11-2,TRBJ2-2,many,TRBD2,CASSSKRTRLRELFF,TGTGCCAGCAGCTCCAAGAGGACTAGATTGAGGGAGCTGTTTTTT
TRBV9,TRBJ2-1,many,-,CASSAGGDSYNEQFF,TGTGCCAGCAGCGCAGGGGGGGACTCCTACAATGAGCAGTTCTTC
TRBV20-1,TRBJ1-2,-,-,CSAIEAANYGYTF,TGCAGTGCTATAGAGGCAGCAAACTATGGCTACACCTTC
TRBV5-4,TRBJ2-3,many,TRBD2,CASSPDRTSVVTDTQYF,TGTGCCAGCAGCCCCGACCGGACTAGCGTGGTCACAGATACGCAGTATTTT
TRBV25-1,TRBJ2-2,once,-,CASSAHTGAGELFF,TGTGCCAGCAGTGCTCATACAGGCGCCGGGGAGCTGTTTTTT
TRBV11-2,TRBJ2-7,many,TRBD2,CASSQRVSGSEQYF,TGTGCCAGCAGCCAGCGGGTTAGCGGGAGCGAGCAGTACTTC
TRBV19,TRBJ2-7,many,-,CASSIGADYEQYF,TGTGCCAGTAGTATTGGGGCGGACTACGAGCAGTACTTC
TRBV7-9,TRBJ1-1,-,-,CASSFGSGNAEAFF,TGTGCCAGCAGCTTCGGATCCGGCAACGCTGAAGCTTTCTTT
TRBV29-1,TRBJ1-6,-,-,CSAKTGGASPLHF,TGCAGCGCGAAGACGGGGGGCGCATCACCCCTCCACTTT
TRBV5-4,TRBJ2-2,few,-,CASTGSGPGELFF,TGTGCCAGCACAGGTTCTGGCCCCGGGGAGCTGTTTTTT
TRBV19,TRBJ2-1,-,TRBD2,CASRFSGGHNEQFF,TGTGCCAGTAGGTTTAGCGGGGGACACAATGAGCAGTTCTTC
TRBV7-2,TRBJ2-7,many,-,CASSLAWGAFSEQYF,TGTGCCAGCAGCTTAGCGTGGGGGGCGTTCTCCGAGCAGTACTTC
TRBV11-2,TRBJ2-3,-,-,CASSPRPYPGPDTQYF,TGTGCCAGCAGCCCACGACCCTACCCGGGGCCAGATACGCAGTATTTT
TRBV20-1,TRBJ2-7,-,-,CSARAGSSTYERYF,TGCAGTGCTAGAGCCGGGAGCTCAACCTACGAGCGGTACTTC
TRBV5-1,TRBJ2-6,-,TRBD1,CASSIGTGRVGANVLTF,TGCGCCAGCAGTATTGGGACAGGGAGGGTTGGGGCCAACGTCCTGACTTTC
TRBV5-5,TRBJ2-2,-,-,CASSRPTGYNTGKLFF,TGTGCCAGCAGCCGTCCGACAGGCTATAACACCGGGAAGCTGTTTTTT
TRBV6-1,TRBJ2-5,many,TRBD1,CASSGTTRGTGGTQYF,TGTGCCAGCAGTGGGACTACTAGAGGGACAGGGGGGACCCAGTACTTC